The clone carrying this T cell receptor (beta chain) was found a few times. These data come from a study of blood T cell repertoires in COVID-19. TCRdb keeps only in-frame clones here, not all; method: immunoSEQ multiplex PCR. Of 110,000 to 150,000 clones in the sample, more than 75% were seen once. The CDR3 has 15 amino acids. The germline gives CDR1 KGHSH, CDR2 LQKENI. The V gene lost 4 bases and the J gene lost 8 bases, with 20 bases spanning the gap. This sequence was found in a man between 60 and 75 years old with acute or convalescent COVID-19. The chain recombines TRBV18 with TRBJ1-1; TRBD1 is a possible D gene (5 bases). Source material: peripheral blood. CDR3 sequence: CASSLQRTLTVEAFF. The CDR3 nucleotides are TGTGCCAGCTCACTTCAACGGACCTTGACAGTCGAAGCTTTCTTT.